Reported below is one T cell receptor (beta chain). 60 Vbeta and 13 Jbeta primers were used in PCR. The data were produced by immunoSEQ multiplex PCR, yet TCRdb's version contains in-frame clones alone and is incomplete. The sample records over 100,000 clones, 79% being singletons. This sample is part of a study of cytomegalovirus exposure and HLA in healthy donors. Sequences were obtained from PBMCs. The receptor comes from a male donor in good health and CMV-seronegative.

The CDR3 DNA reads TGTGCCAGCAGCTTGGCCCTAGCGGGGGGCTCCTACGAGCAGTACTTC. Translated, it gives CASSLALAGGSYEQYF. The V call is TRBV5-4, the J call TRBJ2-5, with 11 bases matching TRBD2. TRBJ2-7 explains the end of the DNA better; the J call may be wrong. This CDR3 comprises 16 residues. The germline V gene encodes CDR1 SGHNT and CDR2 YYREEE (reference sequence).